One sample yielded the 21 T cell receptor beta chains listed below, sequenced in a study of cytomegalovirus exposure and HLA in healthy donors. Primers included in the PCR were 60 Vbeta and 13 Jbeta primers. The data were produced by immunoSEQ multiplex PCR, yet TCRdb's version contains in-frame clones alone and is incomplete. The table has approximately 160,000 clones, 68% seen once; the top ten hold around 2.8%. Sequenced input: PBMCs. The receptors were sampled from a woman aged 40 to 50 in good health and CMV-seropositive.

The chain couples TRBV6-1 to TRBJ1-1, with D possibly being TRBD1 (6 bases). The CDR3 covers 13 residues. The germline V and J ends were trimmed by 7 bases and 5 bases, with 14 bases remaining between them. CDR1 is MNHNS, CDR2 SASEGT, per germline. The CDR3 coding sequence is TGTGCCAGCACACAGGGTAGGAGGACTGAAGCTTTCTTT. This gives the protein CASTQGRRTEAFF.

The chain links TRBV18 to TRBJ1-1, with D perhaps TRBD1 (6 bases). Germline CDR1 reads KGHSH; CDR2 reads LQKENI. Trimming took 0 bases from V and 7 from J, leaving 18 bases between them. The CDR3 consists of 16 residues. CDR3 in DNA: TGTGCCAGCTCACCACCTATAGGACAGCCGACAAGTGAAGCTTTCTTT. Encoded protein: CASSPPIGQPTSEAFF.

The chain links TRBV7-3 to TRBJ1-1; D unresolved. CDR3 length: 15 residues. Germline lookup yields CDR1 SGHTA and CDR2 FQGTGA. Trimming removed 2 bases from V and 1 base from J, with 11 bases in between. The CDR3 DNA reads TGTGCCAGCAGCTTACTTCTCCCCTCGAACACTGAAGCTTTCTTT. It codes for CASSLLLPSNTEAFF.

This clone showed up just a few times. This chain joins TRBV4-2 and TRBJ2-5, with TRBD1 matching over 9 bases. Germline V gene sequence: CDR1 LGHNA, CDR2 YNFKEQ. The CDR3 is made up of 15 amino acids. J gave up 4 bases and V 4 bases, and 7 bases lay outside the gene matches. CDR3 sequence (DNA): TGTGCCAGCAGCCCCACAGGGGGCCGGGGAGAGACCCAGTACTTC. Translating gives CASSPTGGRGETQYF.

The rearrangement uses TRBV4-1 and TRBJ1-1, with 8 bases that match TRBD1. Germline V gives CDR1 MGHRA, CDR2 YSYEKL. After removal of 4 bases from V and 4 bases from J, the junction contained 5 bases not matched to a gene. The CDR3 consists of 14 residues. This chain's CDR3 is CASSRSQGATEAFF. CDR3 bases: TGCGCCAGCAGCCGTAGTCAGGGGGCCACTGAAGCTTTCTTT.

The rearrangement uses TRBV5-1 and TRBJ1-2; TRBD1 is a possible D gene (6 bases). The CDR3 consists of 15 residues. The germline V and J ends were trimmed by 1 base and 8 bases, with 18 bases remaining between them. Germline lookup yields CDR1 SGHRS and CDR2 YFSETQ. CDR3 region: CASSLTREGGFGYTF. CDR3 in DNA: TGCGCCAGCAGCTTGACGAGGGAGGGGGGTTTCGGCTACACCTTC.

The gene calls are TRBV9 and TRBJ2-1; 12 nucleotides match TRBD2. V trimming: 4 bases; J trimming: 4 bases; junction bases outside the gene matches: 9. The CDR3 extends over 17 amino acids. CDR1 and CDR2 from the germline V gene are SGDLS and YYNGEE. CDR3 DNA: TGTGCCAGCAGCCCCCGGACTAGCGGGAAGGAATACAATGAGCAGTTCTTC. It specifies CASSPRTSGKEYNEQFF.

This chain joins TRBV28 and TRBJ2-3; 13 nucleotides match TRBD2. The CDR3 consists of 16 residues. Per germline, CDR1 MDHEN and CDR2 SYDVKM. The V segment lost 9 bases and the J segment 1 base; nucleotides outside the gene matches: 7. CDR3 loop: CASSRLAGGRTDTQYF. As DNA, the CDR3 is TGTGCCAGTTCCCGACTAGCGGGAGGCCGCACAGATACGCAGTATTTT.

V usage is TRBV6-5 and J usage is TRBJ2-7; 8 positions match TRBD1. This CDR3 spans 16 amino acids. Unmatched junction bases numbered 13, after V lost 2 bases and J lost 7 bases. The V gene's germline CDR1 is MNHEY and CDR2 SVGAGI. CDR3 coding DNA: TGTGCCAGCAGTTACCCTGCCGACAGGGGCCTGTGGGAGCAGTACTTC. Protein sequence: CASSYPADRGLWEQYF.

This clone occurred once. The CDR3 loop is CASGRQGAGGEQYF. CDR3 coding DNA: TGCGCCAGCGGACGACAGGGGGCAGGGGGCGAGCAGTACTTC. The genes are TRBV4-1 and TRBJ2-7; TRBD1 matches 10 bases. V was pared by 8 bases and J by 6 bases, with 10 bases of the junction left unmatched. The CDR3 covers 14 residues. Germline loops: CDR1 MGHRA, CDR2 YSYEKL.

This clone was observed a few times. The chain uses TRBV25-1 and TRBJ1-6, with 7 bases aligning to TRBD1. The germline CDR1 and CDR2 sequences are MGHDK and SYGVNS. After removal of 4 bases from V and 4 bases from J, the junction contained 10 bases not matched to a gene. CDR3 length: 17 amino acids. CDR3 in amino acids: CASSASHPGGYNSPLHF. The DNA of the CDR3 is TGTGCCAGCAGTGCTTCCCACCCAGGGGGTTATAATTCACCCCTCCACTTT.

The J gene is TRBJ2-5, the V gene TRBV10-2; TRBD1 might be the D (6 bases). This CDR3 is 15 amino acids long. The germline V and J ends were trimmed by 4 bases and 5 bases, with 17 bases remaining between them. Per germline, CDR1 WSHSY and CDR2 SAAADI. In DNA form, the CDR3 reads TGCGCCAGCAGTGTAACGGCAGGGGTAGGGGAGACCCAGTACTTC. Amino acid sequence: CASSVTAGVGETQYF.

The chain links TRBV6-5 to TRBJ2-1; 9 nucleotides agree with TRBD2. The CDR3 consists of 13 residues. The V and J ends lost 6 bases and 6 bases, in that order; junction bases with no gene match: 3. Germline V CDR1 and CDR2: MNHEY, SVGAGI. CDR3 in DNA: TGTGCCAGCAGAATGACTAGCGGCAATGAGCAGTTCTTC. It encodes CASRMTSGNEQFF.

V is TRBV9 and J is TRBJ1-1; TRBD1 aligns across 7 bases. The trim removed 4 bases at V and 0 bases at J, leaving 3 bases unmatched. The CDR3 covers 14 residues. Germline V lookup: CDR1 SGDLS, CDR2 YYNGEE. The CDR3 sequence: CASSSGTVNTEAFF. The CDR3 bases are TGTGCCAGCAGCTCCGGGACAGTGAACACTGAAGCTTTCTTT.

V is TRBV6-5 and J is TRBJ1-5; TRBD1 is a possible D gene (5 bases). V lost 7 bases, J lost 5 bases, and 15 bases lay in between. Per germline, CDR1 MNHEY and CDR2 SVGAGI. The CDR3 runs 14 residues. The DNA for the CDR3 is TGTGCCAGCACCGTTGAGGACAAATATCAGCCCCAGCATTTT. Its protein product is CASTVEDKYQPQHF.

The CDR3 DNA follows: TGTGCCAGCAGCCTATGGGGGCGAGGGAACACCGGGGAGCTGTTTTTT. It translates to CASSLWGRGNTGELFF. The V and J genes are TRBV11-3 and TRBJ2-2, with D perhaps matching TRBD1 (6 bases). Trimming shortened V by 5 bases and J by 1 base, and 14 bases separated the two germline ends. CDR3 length: 16 amino acids. Germline loops: CDR1 SGHNT, CDR2 YENEEA.

This chain links TRBV5-6 with TRBJ2-4; perhaps TRBD2 as D (6 bases). The CDR3 totals 14 residues. The V and J ends lost 4 bases and 3 bases respectively, with 11 bases between them. CDR1 and CDR2 (germline): SGHDT, YYEEEE. The CDR3 is CASSSPGDKNIQYF. CDR3 sequence (DNA): TGTGCCAGCAGCAGCCCGGGAGACAAAAACATTCAGTACTTC.

The chain carries TRBV15 and TRBJ2-3; D is possibly TRBD2 (5 bases). This CDR3 is 13 amino acids long. Trimming removed 0 bases from V and 8 bases from J, with 9 bases in between. CDR1 LNHNV and CDR2 YYDKDF come from the germline V gene (reference sequence). The CDR3 is CATSRDFGGTQYF. For the CDR3, the DNA is TGTGCCACCAGCAGAGATTTCGGAGGTACGCAGTATTTT.

The rearrangement links TRBV25-1 to TRBJ2-2, with TRBD1 matching 8 bases. CDR3 length: 14 amino acids. Germline V CDR1 and CDR2: MGHDK, SYGVNS. V lost 6 bases to trimming and J lost 1 base; unmatched junction nucleotides: 1. CDR3 sequence (DNA): TGTGCCAGCAGCAGGGGGCGGAACACCGGGGAGCTGTTTTTT. It is translated as CASSRGRNTGELFF.

The J gene is TRBJ2-4, the V gene TRBV5-4, with 7 nucleotides matching TRBD1. The CDR3 runs to 15 residues. The V gene end was trimmed by 6 bases and the J gene end by 0 bases; junction bases not matched to a gene: 6. Germline values: CDR1 SGHNT, CDR2 YYREEE (reference sequence). CDR3 DNA: TGTGCCAGCATATGGGACAGCCCAGCCAAAAACATTCAGTACTTC. Encoded protein: CASIWDSPAKNIQYF.

The rearrangement links TRBV18 to TRBJ2-1; TRBD1 might be the D (6 bases). Germline CDR1 and CDR2: KGHSH and LQKENI. V lost 3 bases to trimming and J lost 4 bases, with 16 bases between them. The CDR3 totals 16 residues. This CDR3 reads CASSPADSLGYNEQFF. The CDR3 nucleotides are TGTGCCAGCTCACCGGCGGACAGCCTCGGGTACAATGAGCAGTTCTTC.